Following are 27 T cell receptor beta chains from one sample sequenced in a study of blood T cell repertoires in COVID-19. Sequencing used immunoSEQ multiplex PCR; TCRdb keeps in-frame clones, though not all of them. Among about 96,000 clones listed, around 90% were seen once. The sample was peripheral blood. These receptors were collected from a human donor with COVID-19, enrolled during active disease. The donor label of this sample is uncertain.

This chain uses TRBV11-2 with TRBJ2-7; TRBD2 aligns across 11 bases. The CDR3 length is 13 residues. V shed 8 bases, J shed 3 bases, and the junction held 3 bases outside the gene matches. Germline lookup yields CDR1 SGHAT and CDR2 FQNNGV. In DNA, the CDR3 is TGTGCCAGCGGGGGACTAGCGGTCTACGAGCAGTACTTC. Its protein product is CASGGLAVYEQYF. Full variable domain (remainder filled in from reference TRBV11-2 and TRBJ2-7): EAGVAQSPRYKIIEKRQSVAFWCNPISGHATLYWYQQILGQGPKLLIQFQNNGVVDDSQLPKDRFSAERLKGVDSTLKIQPAKLEDSAVYLCASGGLAVYEQYFGPGTRLTVT.

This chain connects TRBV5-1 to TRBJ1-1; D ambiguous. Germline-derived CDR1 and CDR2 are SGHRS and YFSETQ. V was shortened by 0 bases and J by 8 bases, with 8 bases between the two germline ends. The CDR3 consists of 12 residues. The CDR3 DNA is TGCGCCAGCAGCTTGGCCAATCAGGAAGCTTTCTTT. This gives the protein CASSLANQEAFF. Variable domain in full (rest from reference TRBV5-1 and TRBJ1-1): KAGVTQTPRYLIKTRGQQVTLSCSPISGHRSVSWYQQTPGQGLQFLFEYFSETQRNKGNFPGRFSGRQFSNSRSEMNVSTLELGDSALYLCASSLANQEAFFGQGTRLTVV.

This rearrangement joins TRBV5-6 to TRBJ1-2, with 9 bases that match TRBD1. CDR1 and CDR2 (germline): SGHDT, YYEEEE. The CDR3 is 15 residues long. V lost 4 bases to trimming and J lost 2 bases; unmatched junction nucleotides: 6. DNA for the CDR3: TGTGCCAGCAGCCCGACAGGGGGAGGGAACTATGGCTACACCTTC. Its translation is CASSPTGGGNYGYTF.

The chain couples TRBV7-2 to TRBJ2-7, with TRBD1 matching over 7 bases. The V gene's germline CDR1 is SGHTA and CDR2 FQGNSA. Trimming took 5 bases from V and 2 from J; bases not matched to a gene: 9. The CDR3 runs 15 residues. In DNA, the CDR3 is TGTGCCAGCAGCCTCCTAGGACAGGTTACCTACGAGCAGTACTTC. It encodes CASSLLGQVTYEQYF.

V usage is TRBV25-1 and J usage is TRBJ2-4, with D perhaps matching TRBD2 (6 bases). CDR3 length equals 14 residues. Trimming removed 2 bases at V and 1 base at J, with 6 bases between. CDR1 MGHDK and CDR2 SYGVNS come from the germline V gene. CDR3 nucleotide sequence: TGTGCCAGCAGTGAAGGGGGGGCCAAAAACATTCAGTACTTC. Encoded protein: CASSEGGAKNIQYF.

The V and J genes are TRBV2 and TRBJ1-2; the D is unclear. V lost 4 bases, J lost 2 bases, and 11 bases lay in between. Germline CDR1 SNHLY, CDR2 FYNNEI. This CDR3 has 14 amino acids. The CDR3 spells CASSATRGNYGYTF. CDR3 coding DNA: TGTGCCAGCAGTGCAACTCGGGGAAACTATGGCTACACCTTC.

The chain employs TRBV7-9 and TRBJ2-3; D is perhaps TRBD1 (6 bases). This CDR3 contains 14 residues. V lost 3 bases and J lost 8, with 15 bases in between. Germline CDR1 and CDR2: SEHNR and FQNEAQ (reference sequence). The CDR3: CASSLTDRGGTQYF. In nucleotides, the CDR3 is TGTGCCAGCAGCTTGACTGATCGAGGGGGTACGCAGTATTTT.

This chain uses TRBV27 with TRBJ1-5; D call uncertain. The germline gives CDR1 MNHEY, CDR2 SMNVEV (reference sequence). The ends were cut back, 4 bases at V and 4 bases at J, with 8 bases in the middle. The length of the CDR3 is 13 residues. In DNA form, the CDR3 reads TGTGCCAGCAGTTCCGCGGGGAATCAGCCCCAGCATTTT. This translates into CASSSAGNQPQHF.

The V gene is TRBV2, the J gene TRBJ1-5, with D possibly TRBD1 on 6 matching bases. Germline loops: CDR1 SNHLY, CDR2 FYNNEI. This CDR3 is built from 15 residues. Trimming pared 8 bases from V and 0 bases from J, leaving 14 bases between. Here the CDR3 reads CASERGGFSNQPQHF. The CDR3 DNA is TGTGCCAGCGAGAGGGGGGGGTTTAGCAATCAGCCCCAGCATTTT.

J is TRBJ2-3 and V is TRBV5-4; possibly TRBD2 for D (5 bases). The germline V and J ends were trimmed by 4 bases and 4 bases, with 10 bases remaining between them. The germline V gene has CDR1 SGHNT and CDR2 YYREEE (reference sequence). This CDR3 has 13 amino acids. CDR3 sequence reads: CASSLLGADTQYF. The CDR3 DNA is TGTGCCAGCAGCCTTCTCGGGGCAGATACGCAGTATTTT.

CDR3 nucleotides: TGTGCCAGCAGCCAGTCCCCTAGCGGGGGGAGTGAGCAGTACTTC. Translating gives CASSQSPSGGSEQYF. V usage is TRBV3-1 (or the pseudogene TRBV3-2) and J usage is TRBJ2-7; 11 nucleotides line up with TRBD2. The germline V gene has CDR1 LGHDT and CDR2 YNNKEL (reference sequence). The junction had 8 bases not matched to a gene; V was cut back by 3 bases and J by 7 bases. The CDR3 extends over 15 amino acids.

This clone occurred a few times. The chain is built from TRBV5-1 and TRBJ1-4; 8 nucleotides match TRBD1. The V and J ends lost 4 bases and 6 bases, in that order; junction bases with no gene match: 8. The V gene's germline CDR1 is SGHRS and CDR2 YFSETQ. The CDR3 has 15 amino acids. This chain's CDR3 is CASSRQTGVDEKLFF. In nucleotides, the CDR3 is TGCGCCAGCAGCCGCCAGACAGGGGTCGATGAAAAACTGTTTTTT.

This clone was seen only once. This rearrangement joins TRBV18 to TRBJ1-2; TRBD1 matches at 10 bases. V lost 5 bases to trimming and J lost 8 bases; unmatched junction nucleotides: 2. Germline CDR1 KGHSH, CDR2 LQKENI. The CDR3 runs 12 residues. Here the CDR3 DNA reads TGTGCCAGCTCAGGACAGGGGGAAGGCTACACCTTC. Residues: CASSGQGEGYTF.

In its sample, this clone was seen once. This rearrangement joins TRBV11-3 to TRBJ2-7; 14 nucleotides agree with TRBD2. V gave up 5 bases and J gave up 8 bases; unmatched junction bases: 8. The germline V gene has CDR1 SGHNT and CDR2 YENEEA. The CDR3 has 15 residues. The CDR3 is CASSPMGLAGDKQYF. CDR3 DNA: TGTGCCAGCAGCCCCATGGGACTAGCGGGAGACAAGCAGTACTTC. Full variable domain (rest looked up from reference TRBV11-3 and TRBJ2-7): EAGVVQSPRYKIIEKKQPVAFWCNPISGHNTLYWYLQNLGQGPELLIRYENEEAVDDSQLPKDRFSAERLKGVDSTLKIQPAELGDSAVYLCASSPMGLAGDKQYFGPGTRLTVT.

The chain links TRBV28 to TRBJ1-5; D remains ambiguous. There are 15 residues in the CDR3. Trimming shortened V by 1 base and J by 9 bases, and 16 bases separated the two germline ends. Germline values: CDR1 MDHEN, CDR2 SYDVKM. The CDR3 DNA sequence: TGTGCCAGCAGTTTATCAGCAGAAGGGAGACGGCCCCAGCATTTT. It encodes CASSLSAEGRRPQHF.

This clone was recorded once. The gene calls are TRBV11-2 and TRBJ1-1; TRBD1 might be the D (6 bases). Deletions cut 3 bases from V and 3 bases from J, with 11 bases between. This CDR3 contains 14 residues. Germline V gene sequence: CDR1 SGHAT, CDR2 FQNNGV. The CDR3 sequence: CASSLARGDTEAFF. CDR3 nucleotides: TGTGCCAGCAGCTTGGCCAGGGGAGACACTGAAGCTTTCTTT.

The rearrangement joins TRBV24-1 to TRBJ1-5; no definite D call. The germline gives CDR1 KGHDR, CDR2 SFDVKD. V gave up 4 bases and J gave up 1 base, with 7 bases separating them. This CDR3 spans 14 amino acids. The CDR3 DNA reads TGTGCCACCAGTGACGACTGGAGCAATCAGCCCCAGCATTTT. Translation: CATSDDWSNQPQHF.

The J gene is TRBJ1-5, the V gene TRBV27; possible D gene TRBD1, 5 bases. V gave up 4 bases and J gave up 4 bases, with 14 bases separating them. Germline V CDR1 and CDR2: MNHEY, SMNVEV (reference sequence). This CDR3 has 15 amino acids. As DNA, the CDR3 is TGTGCCAGCAGTTCCATGGGGGGAGGGAATCAGCCCCAGCATTTT. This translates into CASSSMGGGNQPQHF.

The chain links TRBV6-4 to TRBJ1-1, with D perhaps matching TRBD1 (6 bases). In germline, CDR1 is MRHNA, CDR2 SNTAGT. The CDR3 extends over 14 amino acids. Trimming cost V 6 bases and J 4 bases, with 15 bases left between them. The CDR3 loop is CASRSQQGGTEAFF. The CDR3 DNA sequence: TGTGCCAGCAGAAGCCAACAGGGTGGCACTGAAGCTTTCTTT.

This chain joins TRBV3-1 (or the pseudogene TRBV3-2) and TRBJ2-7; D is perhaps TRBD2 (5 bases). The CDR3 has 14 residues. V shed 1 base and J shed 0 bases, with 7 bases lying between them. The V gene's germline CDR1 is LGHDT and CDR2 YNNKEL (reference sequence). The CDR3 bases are TGTGCCAGCAGCCAAGGGAGGAGCTCCTACGAGCAGTACTTC. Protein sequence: CASSQGRSSYEQYF.

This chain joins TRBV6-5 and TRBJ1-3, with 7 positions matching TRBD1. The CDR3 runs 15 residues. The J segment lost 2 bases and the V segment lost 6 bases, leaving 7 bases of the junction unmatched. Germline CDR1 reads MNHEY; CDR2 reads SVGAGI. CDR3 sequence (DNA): TGTGCCAGCAGGATGACCGGGACAGCTGGAAACACCATATATTTT. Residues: CASRMTGTAGNTIYF.

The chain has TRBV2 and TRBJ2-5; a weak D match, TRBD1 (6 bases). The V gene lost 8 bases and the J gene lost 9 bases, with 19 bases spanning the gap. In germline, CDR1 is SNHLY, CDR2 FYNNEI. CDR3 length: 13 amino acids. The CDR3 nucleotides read TGTGCCAGCCCGGGCAGGCAGCCAGGGGCCCAGTACTTC. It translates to CASPGRQPGAQYF.

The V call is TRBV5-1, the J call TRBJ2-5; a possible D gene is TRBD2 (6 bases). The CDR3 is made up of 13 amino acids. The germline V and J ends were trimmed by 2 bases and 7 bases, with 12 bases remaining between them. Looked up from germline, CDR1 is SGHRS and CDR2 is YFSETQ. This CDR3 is CASSLGRPPTQYF. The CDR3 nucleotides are TGCGCCAGCAGCTTAGGGAGGCCACCGACCCAGTACTTC.

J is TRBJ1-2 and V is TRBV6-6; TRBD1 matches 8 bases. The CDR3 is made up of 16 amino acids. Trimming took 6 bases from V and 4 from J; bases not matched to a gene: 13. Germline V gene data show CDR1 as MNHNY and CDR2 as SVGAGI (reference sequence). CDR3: CASRLLQGAPGYGYTF. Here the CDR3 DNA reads TGTGCCAGCAGACTCCTCCAGGGGGCCCCCGGCTATGGCTACACCTTC.

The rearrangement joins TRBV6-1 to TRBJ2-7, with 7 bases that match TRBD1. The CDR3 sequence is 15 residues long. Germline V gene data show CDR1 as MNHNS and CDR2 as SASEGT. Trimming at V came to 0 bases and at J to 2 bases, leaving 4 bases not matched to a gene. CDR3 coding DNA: TGTGCCAGCAGTGAAGCGGCAGGGGGTCCCTACGAGCAGTACTTC. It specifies CASSEAAGGPYEQYF.

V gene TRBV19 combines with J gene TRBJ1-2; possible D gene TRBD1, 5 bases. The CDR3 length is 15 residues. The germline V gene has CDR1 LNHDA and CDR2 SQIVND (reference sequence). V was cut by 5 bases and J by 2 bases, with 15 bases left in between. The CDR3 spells CASSSAGDINYGYTF. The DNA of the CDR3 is TGTGCCAGTAGTTCCGCGGGGGATATAAACTATGGCTACACCTTC.

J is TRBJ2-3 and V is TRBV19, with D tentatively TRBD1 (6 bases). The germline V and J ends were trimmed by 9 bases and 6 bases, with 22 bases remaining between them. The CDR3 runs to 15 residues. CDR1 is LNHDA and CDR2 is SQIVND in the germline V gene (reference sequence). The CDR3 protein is CASQLDSSVGDTQYF. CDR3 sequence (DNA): TGTGCCAGCCAACTGGACAGTTCCGTCGGGGATACGCAGTATTTT. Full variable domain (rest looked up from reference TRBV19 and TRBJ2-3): DGGITQSPKYLFRKEGQNVTLSCEQNLNHDAMYWYRQDPGQGLRLIYYSQIVNDFQKGDIAEGYSVSREKKESFPLTVTSAQKNPTAFYLCASQLDSSVGDTQYFGPGTRLTVL.